This record looks at one TCR beta chain sequence and its context. Antigen unknown. CDR1 and CDR2 (germline): SNHLY, FYNNEI. The CDR3 has 13 residues. Losses at the gene ends were 10 bases for V and 6 bases for J; bases not matched to a gene: 7. This sample was included in a study of siplizumab effects on memory and regulatory T cells. Method: immunoSEQ multiplex PCR; TCRdb's copy keeps in-frame clones and lacks some. The sample holds about 120,000 clones, 80% to 95% seen once. Study results and caveats: Unstimulated subsets contained matches for only a minor fraction of alloreactive clones. Proliferating Tregs in siplizumab cultures were never verified as suppressive.

The sequence was obtained from a human donor in good health. The sample consisted of non-Treg CD4+ T cells sorted from blood. The V call is TRBV2, the J call TRBJ2-3, with 10 bases lining up with TRBD2. The CDR3 nucleotides are TGTGCCACCCTGGGACTAGCGTACGATACGCAGTATTTT. Translating it yields CATLGLAYDTQYF.